Presented here are 23 T cell receptor beta chains from one specimen sequenced in a study of blood T cell repertoires in COVID-19. Assay: immunoSEQ multiplex PCR; the TCRdb copy retains only in-frame clones and omits some. The data hold over 140,000 clones, with more than 60% observed a single time. The material sequenced was peripheral blood. The origin of the receptors is a woman aged 50 to 60 with active or convalescent COVID-19.

In DNA form, the CDR3 reads TGTGCCAGCAGCCCCTACGGGGGGTACCAAGAGACCCAGTACTTC. This translates into CASSPYGGYQETQYF. The V call is TRBV9, the J call TRBJ2-5; 7 bases are a match to TRBD2. With 4 bases clipped from V and 0 bases from J, the junction kept 6 bases outside the gene matches. The CDR3 consists of 15 residues. The germline V gene encodes CDR1 SGDLS and CDR2 YYNGEE.

The V and J genes are TRBV30 and TRBJ1-4; D is uncertain. This CDR3 contains 12 residues. With 2 bases removed from V and 10 bases from J, the gap between germline ends came to 11 bases. Germline V gene data show CDR1 as GTSNPN and CDR2 as SVGIG (reference sequence). The CDR3 bases are TGTGCCTGGAGTCGGGTCGGTCGAAAACTGTTTTTT. It yields the protein CAWSRVGRKLFF.

V is TRBV20-1 and J is TRBJ2-7; 9 nucleotides align to TRBD1. This CDR3 spans 15 amino acids. V dropped 3 bases and J dropped 4; count of bases not matched to a gene: 10. The V gene's germline CDR1 is DFQATT and CDR2 SNEGSKA (reference sequence). CDR3: CSASNPGQGRYEQYF. As DNA, the CDR3 is TGCAGTGCTAGTAATCCGGGACAGGGTAGGTACGAGCAGTACTTC.

This chain joins TRBV5-1 and TRBJ2-3, with TRBD2 matching over 13 bases. Germline loops: CDR1 SGHRS, CDR2 YFSETQ. V shed 0 bases, J shed 5 bases, and the junction held 0 bases outside the gene matches. The CDR3 consists of 15 residues. In nucleotides, the CDR3 is TGCGCCAGCAGCTTGGGACTAGCGGGAGGAGATACGCAGTATTTT. Its translation: CASSLGLAGGDTQYF.

The V call is TRBV4-1, the J call TRBJ2-5, with a possible D match to TRBD1 (5 bases). Germline CDR1 reads MGHRA; CDR2 reads YSYEKL. The CDR3 sequence is 15 residues long. V was shortened by 3 bases and J by 2 bases, with 13 bases between the two germline ends. The CDR3 DNA is TGCGCCAGCAGCCAGCACAGGTTCGGGCAAGAGACCCAGTACTTC. Translated, it gives CASSQHRFGQETQYF.

This chain's CDR3 is CASSYPDGLFEQYF. CDR3 in DNA: TGTGCCAGCAGTTACCCAGATGGACTCTTCGAGCAGTACTTC. The V call is TRBV28, the J call TRBJ2-7; D perhaps matches TRBD2 (5 bases). Germline loops: CDR1 MDHEN, CDR2 SYDVKM. The CDR3 contains 14 residues. The germline V and J ends were trimmed by 4 bases and 6 bases, with 16 bases remaining between them.

This clone was seen many times. This sequence joins TRBV3-1 (or the pseudogene TRBV3-2) and TRBJ1-4, with a weak D call TRBD1 (5 bases). This CDR3 is 16 amino acids long. CDR1 LGHDT and CDR2 YNNKEL come from the germline V gene (reference sequence). The V gene lost 0 bases and the J gene lost 7 bases, with 15 bases spanning the gap. Written as DNA, the CDR3 is TGTGCCAGCAGCCAAGATCCCCCGGGGGGTTGTGAAAAACTGTTTTTT. Protein product: CASSQDPPGGCEKLFF.

The chain is built from TRBV30 and TRBJ2-2; TRBD1 matches at 10 bases. Germline values: CDR1 GTSNPN, CDR2 SVGIG (reference sequence). This CDR3 comprises 17 residues. J was trimmed by 5 bases and V by 4 bases; bases with no gene match: 13. The CDR3 spells CAWKFLGQGILTGELFF. For the CDR3, the DNA is TGTGCCTGGAAGTTTTTGGGACAGGGGATTTTAACCGGGGAGCTGTTTTTT.

The chain uses TRBV5-4 and TRBJ1-4, with D possibly being TRBD1 (6 bases). The length of the CDR3 is 14 residues. Germline lookup yields CDR1 SGHNT and CDR2 YYREEE (reference sequence). Between the trimmed V and J ends, which lost 2 bases and 5 bases, there was a span of 10 bases. CDR3 protein: CASSLQGVNEKLFF. In nucleotides, the CDR3 is TGTGCCAGCAGCTTACAGGGCGTCAATGAAAAACTGTTTTTT.

This rearrangement joins TRBV6-5 to TRBJ2-5; D not resolved. Germline V lookup: CDR1 MNHEY, CDR2 SVGAGI. This CDR3 has 14 residues. V was cut by 6 bases and J by 5 bases, with 16 bases left in between. DNA for the CDR3: TGTGCCAGCAGCCGACAACCCCCAAGGGAGACCCAGTACTTC. Residues: CASSRQPPRETQYF.

V usage is TRBV3-1 (or the pseudogene TRBV3-2) and J usage is TRBJ2-1; D gene unclear. The CDR3 runs to 13 residues. In germline, CDR1 is LGHDT, CDR2 YNNKEL (reference sequence). V shed 4 bases and J shed 10 bases, with 14 bases lying between them. The CDR3: CASSPRYTGEQFF. CDR3 DNA sequence: TGTGCCAGCAGCCCCCGCTATACCGGGGAGCAGTTCTTC.

The gene calls are TRBV4-3 and TRBJ2-5; TRBD1 might be the D (5 bases). The germline V gene has CDR1 LGHNA and CDR2 YSLEER. V gave up 0 bases and J gave up 3 bases, with 8 bases separating them. There are 14 residues in the CDR3. Written as DNA, the CDR3 is TGCGCCAGCAGCCAAGATACAGGTAAAGAGACCCAGTACTTC. Translation: CASSQDTGKETQYF.

This chain connects TRBV24-1 to TRBJ2-1, with TRBD1 as a possible D gene (6 bases). The CDR3 is 16 residues long. V shed 2 bases and J shed 4 bases, with 14 bases lying between them. CDR1 and CDR2 from the germline V gene are KGHDR and SFDVKD. The CDR3 DNA sequence: TGTGCCACCAGTGATTGGACGCAGGGGTCATACAATGAGCAGTTCTTC. Amino acids: CATSDWTQGSYNEQFF.

CDR3 amino acids: CASRGSGQGGGYTF. The CDR3 nucleotides read TGTGCCAGCAGGGGATCCGGACAGGGGGGAGGCTACACCTTC. V usage is TRBV27 and J usage is TRBJ1-2; 10 bases align to TRBD1. Unmatched junction bases numbered 9, after V lost 6 bases and J lost 8 bases. The CDR3 has 14 residues. From germline, CDR1 is MNHEY and CDR2 SMNVEV (reference sequence).

The chain has TRBV2 and TRBJ2-1; D not certain. CDR1 and CDR2 from the germline V gene are SNHLY and FYNNEI. V was cut by 5 bases and J by 1 base, with 9 bases left in between. The CDR3 runs to 14 residues. The CDR3 DNA follows: TGTGCCAGCAGTCGGGTACTATCCTACAATGAGCAGTTCTTC. It specifies CASSRVLSYNEQFF.

The rearrangement joins TRBV29-1 to TRBJ1-1; TRBD1 aligns across 11 bases. J gave up 4 bases and V 6 bases, and 7 bases lay outside the gene matches. This CDR3 has 14 amino acids. The germline V gene has CDR1 SQVTM and CDR2 ANQGSEA. The CDR3 coding sequence is TGCAGCGTCGGAACCGGGACAGGGGGCACTGAAGCTTTCTTT. Translating it yields CSVGTGTGGTEAFF.

This clone was seen more than once but under ten times. This chain links TRBV6-2 or TRBV6-3 with TRBJ2-3; 15 bases fit TRBD2. Germline V gives CDR1 MNHEY, CDR2 SVGEGT. Trimming removed 5 bases from V and 1 base from J; junction bases left unmatched: 7. The CDR3 sequence is 18 residues long. Here the CDR3 reads CASSRSGTSGGRTDTQYF. DNA of the CDR3: TGTGCCAGCAGTCGCTCCGGGACTAGCGGGGGGCGCACAGATACGCAGTATTTT.

The chain employs TRBV11-2 and TRBJ2-7, with 7 bases aligning to TRBD1. Germline CDR1 SGHAT, CDR2 FQNNGV. The CDR3 is made up of 14 amino acids. The ends lost 6 bases at V and 1 base at J; junction bases unmatched: 6. The CDR3 DNA reads TGTGCCAGCAGACAGGGGTTTTCGTCCTACGAGCAGTACTTC. This translates into CASRQGFSSYEQYF.

This chain links TRBV7-3 with TRBJ2-1, with 7 bases identical to TRBD2. This CDR3 comprises 15 residues. The ends lost 5 bases at V and 8 bases at J; junction bases unmatched: 12. The germline gives CDR1 SGHTA, CDR2 FQGTGA. CDR3 in amino acids: CASSPQGGGIYEQFF. DNA of the CDR3: TGTGCCAGCAGCCCCCAGGGCGGGGGAATCTATGAGCAGTTCTTC.

The genes are TRBV12-3 or TRBV12-4 and TRBJ1-1; weak D call: TRBD1 (5 bases). Trimming removed 5 bases from V and 3 bases from J, with 7 bases in between. This CDR3 has 12 amino acids. CDR3: CASSLRDTEAFF. The CDR3 bases are TGTGCCAGCAGTCTCAGGGACACTGAAGCTTTCTTT.

This clone was observed a few times. The chain links TRBV27 to TRBJ1-3, with 8 positions matching TRBD1. Germline loops: CDR1 MNHEY, CDR2 SMNVEV (reference sequence). The CDR3 spans 16 residues. J gave up 1 base and V 5 bases, and 7 bases lay outside the gene matches. The CDR3 sequence is CASSNDRGRSGNTIYF. The CDR3 region has the DNA TGTGCCAGCAGTAACGACAGGGGTAGGTCTGGAAACACCATATATTTT.

This chain connects TRBV9 to TRBJ2-3, with D maybe TRBD2 (5 bases). This CDR3 has 12 amino acids. Germline CDR1 reads SGDLS; CDR2 reads YYNGEE. V dropped 5 bases and J dropped 7 bases, with 11 bases sitting between them. The CDR3 nucleotides read TGTGCCAGCAGTGACCCGGGATATACGCAGTATTTT. Its translation: CASSDPGYTQYF.

This chain links TRBV6-5 with TRBJ1-1, with 7 nucleotides matching TRBD1. CDR1 and CDR2 (germline): MNHEY, SVGAGI. The V segment lost 10 bases and the J segment 4 bases; nucleotides outside the gene matches: 6. The CDR3 runs to 12 residues. CDR3 amino acids: CATMGTVTEAFF. DNA for the CDR3: TGTGCCACTATGGGGACAGTCACTGAAGCTTTCTTT.